One sample yielded the 9 T cell receptor beta chains listed below, sequenced in a study of CD8+ T cells in alopecia areata. Described treatment: oral pan-JAK inhibitor, 5-10 mg twice daily. Reverse transcription of extracted RNA yielded cDNA, which provided the sequencing template. TCRdb's copy holds only in-frame clones and misses some; the assay was immunoSEQ multiplex PCR. The data contain approximately 200,000 clones, 45% to 75% of them seen just once; the ten biggest clones take up approximately 3.4%. The source material was CD4+ T cells sorted from blood, sampled at week 4, from a patient treated with tofacitinib. Receptors were obtained from a human donor with alopecia areata.

The J gene is TRBJ2-1, the V gene TRBV29-1; D possibly corresponds to TRBD2 (6 bases). Trimming pared 6 bases from V and 4 bases from J, leaving 13 bases between. Germline CDR1 and CDR2: SQVTM and ANQGSEA. This CDR3 is 13 amino acids long. The DNA for the CDR3 is TGCAGCGTCGTCATGGGGGGATACAATGAGCAGTTCTTC. It is translated as CSVVMGGYNEQFF.

This chain connects TRBV5-4 to TRBJ2-6; no clear D. The germline V gene encodes CDR1 SGHNT and CDR2 YYREEE (reference sequence). The CDR3 is made up of 12 amino acids. Deletions cut 10 bases from V and 0 bases from J, with 5 bases between. The CDR3 DNA reads as TGTGCCCTCTCCTCTGGGGCCAACGTCCTGACTTTC. Protein: CALSSGANVLTF.

V usage is TRBV29-1 and J usage is TRBJ1-1; D perhaps matches TRBD1 (5 bases). With 3 bases removed from V and 4 bases from J, the gap between germline ends came to 9 bases. CDR1 and CDR2 (germline): SQVTM, ANQGSEA. This CDR3 has 12 amino acids. The CDR3, as DNA: TGCAGCGTTGAGCAGGGAGCCACTGAAGCTTTCTTT. It translates to CSVEQGATEAFF. The variable domain in full, with the rest retrieved from reference TRBV29-1 and TRBJ1-1, is SAVISQKPSRDICQRGTSLTIQCQVDSQVTMMFWYRQQPGQSLTLIATANQGSEATYESGFVIDKFPISRPNLTFSTLTVSNMSPEDSSIYLCSVEQGATEAFFGQGTRLTVV.

The chain joins TRBV10-3 to TRBJ1-4; D call uncertain. There are 12 residues in the CDR3. The V end was cut by 0 bases, the J end by 8 bases, with 4 bases between. The germline V gene has CDR1 ENHRY and CDR2 SYGVKD. The CDR3 DNA reads as TGTGCCATCAGTGAGTCGCGCGAAAAACTGTTTTTT. It codes for CAISESREKLFF.

In nucleotides, the CDR3 is TGTGCCTGGAGTGTTGGGGTTAACTACCCGATTTACACTGAAGCTTTCTTT. Protein: CAWSVGVNYPIYTEAFF. This chain connects TRBV30 to TRBJ1-1; D ambiguous. The CDR3 has 17 residues. V lost 0 bases, J lost 3 bases, and 20 bases lay in between. CDR1 and CDR2 from the germline V gene are GTSNPN and SVGIG (reference sequence).

The chain carries TRBV19 and TRBJ1-5, with 11 positions matching TRBD1. This CDR3 region has 12 residues. J was trimmed by 7 bases and V by 8 bases; bases with no gene match: 1. Germline V CDR1 and CDR2: LNHDA, SQIVND (reference sequence). The CDR3 DNA follows: TGTGCCAGTGGACAGGGGGCACAGCCCCAGCATTTT. Translation gives CASGQGAQPQHF. The full variable domain, its missing parts supplied by reference TRBV19 and TRBJ1-5, is DGGITQSPKYLFRKEGQNVTLSCEQNLNHDAMYWYRQDPGQGLRLIYYSQIVNDFQKGDIAEGYSVSREKKESFPLTVTSAQKNPTAFYLCASGQGAQPQHFGDGTRLSIL.

The chain links TRBV4-1 to TRBJ2-1; 14 bases agree with TRBD2. Germline V gene lookup returns CDR1 MGHRA and CDR2 YSYEKL. The CDR3 has 19 residues. With V trimmed by 3 bases and J by 7 bases, 14 bases remained unmatched. The CDR3 nucleotides are TGCGCCAGCAGCCACCCCGGACTAGCGGGGGGCCCGACTCGGAATGAGCAGTTCTTC. This sequence encodes CASSHPGLAGGPTRNEQFF.

As for this clone: The sample carries other DNA sequences with the same CDR3. This chain joins TRBV29-1 and TRBJ2-5, with D perhaps given as TRBD1 or TRBD2 (5 bases each). V lost 4 bases and J 5 bases, leaving 5 bases between the germline ends. The CDR3 is made up of 10 amino acids. Germline assignment: CDR1 SQVTM and CDR2 ANQGSEA. The CDR3 sequence: CSVGGETQYF. The DNA for the CDR3 is TGCAGCGTTGGGGGGGAGACCCAGTACTTC.

The rearrangement uses TRBV5-6 and TRBJ2-5; D is possibly TRBD1 (6 bases). Trimming stripped 3 bases from V and 4 bases from J, with 13 bases between. CDR1 and CDR2 (germline): SGHDT, YYEEEE. The CDR3 runs 14 residues. Here the CDR3 reads CASSSGTLRETQYF. The CDR3 region has the DNA TGTGCCAGCAGCTCCGGGACACTTAGAGAGACCCAGTACTTC.